This T cell receptor beta chain was profiled in a study of blood T cell repertoires in COVID-19. Study-wide background: The United States, Italy and Spain provided the acute and convalescent COVID-19 samples. The cDNA or gDNA used as material had been derived from T cells, B-cell-depleted T cells, or PBMCs.

Germline CDR1 is SGDLS and CDR2 is YYNGEE. V lost 4 bases, J lost 5 bases, and 5 bases stayed unmatched. The CDR3 runs to 15 residues. The table lists this clone with a count of one. Original processing notes: Quantification of nucleated cells was approximated via reference gene primer amplification. Clones were read by immunoSEQ multiplex PCR, and TCRdb kept only the in-frame ones, dropping some. V and J calls and clone size are as listed in that table; D and trimming were resolved from the DNA. This table holds roughly 150,000 clones, around 82% found once. The sequence came from a woman older than 75 with acute or convalescent COVID-19. Material for sequencing was peripheral blood. The chain employs TRBV9 and TRBJ1-6; 8 bases line up with TRBD1. The DNA of the CDR3 is TGTGCCAGCAGCAAGACAGGGGAGGATAATTCACCCCTCCACTTT. Translating it yields CASSKTGEDNSPLHF.